Presented here are 29 T cell receptor beta chains from one specimen sequenced in a study of cytomegalovirus exposure and HLA in healthy donors. The PCR ran on 60 Vbeta and 13 Jbeta primers. Data came from immunoSEQ multiplex PCR; TCRdb stores just in-frame clones and leaves some out. Of 150,000 to 200,000 clones in the sample, roughly 75% are singletons; the top ten hold roughly 7.8%. Material: PBMCs. The receptors come from a woman in her thirties or forties in good health and CMV-seropositive.

The rearrangement links TRBV7-2 to TRBJ2-7; the match to TRBD2 covers 11 bases. The V and J ends lost 2 bases and 7 bases, in that order; junction bases with no gene match: 10. Germline V gives CDR1 SGHTA, CDR2 FQGNSA. CDR3 length equals 16 residues. Here the CDR3 reads CASSLQGLAGKGEQYF. DNA of the CDR3: TGTGCCAGCAGCTTACAAGGACTAGCGGGCAAGGGGGAGCAGTACTTC.

The V gene is TRBV28, the J gene TRBJ1-5, with D possibly TRBD1 on 6 matching bases. CDR3 length: 16 residues. Germline V gives CDR1 MDHEN, CDR2 SYDVKM. Trimming removed 5 bases at V and 6 bases at J, with 20 bases between. The CDR3 DNA reads as TGTGCCAGCAGTCCCCCCGGCAGGGGTTTTTCTCAGCCCCAGCATTTT. Protein sequence: CASSPPGRGFSQPQHF.

This chain joins TRBV28 and TRBJ2-3; 8 nucleotides align to TRBD1. The germline CDR1 and CDR2 sequences are MDHEN and SYDVKM. This CDR3 contains 16 residues. J gave up 1 base and V 3 bases, and 6 bases lay outside the gene matches. The CDR3 DNA sequence: TGTGCCAGCAGTTTCCAGACAGGGGCACGCACAGATACGCAGTATTTT. Protein product: CASSFQTGARTDTQYF.

This chain uses TRBV19 with TRBJ2-3; D perhaps matches TRBD1 (6 bases). Trimming left V 2 bases short and J 3 bases short, with 15 bases between. From germline, CDR1 is LNHDA and CDR2 SQIVND (reference sequence). This CDR3 comprises 16 residues. CDR3 region: CASSIRRQAKTDTQYF. The DNA of the CDR3 is TGTGCCAGTAGTATACGAAGACAGGCTAAGACAGATACGCAGTATTTT.

The V call is TRBV5-1, the J call TRBJ2-7; the match to TRBD2 covers 9 bases. Looked up from germline, CDR1 is SGHRS and CDR2 is YFSETQ. The junction had 4 bases not matched to a gene; V was cut back by 2 bases and J by 4 bases. This CDR3 is built from 14 residues. CDR3: CASSFSSGTYEQYF. The CDR3 coding sequence is TGCGCCAGCAGCTTTTCTAGCGGGACATACGAGCAGTACTTC.

This chain uses TRBV7-9 with TRBJ2-5, with D maybe TRBD1 (6 bases). The ends were cut back, 5 bases at V and 2 bases at J, with 12 bases in the middle. The V gene's germline CDR1 is SEHNR and CDR2 FQNEAQ (reference sequence). CDR3 length: 14 amino acids. The CDR3 loop is CASSPHGQQETQYF. The CDR3 DNA is TGTGCCAGCAGCCCCCACGGACAGCAAGAGACCCAGTACTTC.

V is TRBV27 and J is TRBJ2-5, with 14 bases fitting TRBD2. This CDR3 region has 16 residues. V lost 5 bases and J lost 5; bases outside the gene matches: 7. CDR1 is MNHEY, CDR2 SMNVEV, per germline (reference sequence). As DNA, the CDR3 is TGTGCCAGCAGTCCGGGACTAGCGGGAGTGTGGGAGACCCAGTACTTC. Protein sequence: CASSPGLAGVWETQYF.

The chain carries TRBV4-1 and TRBJ2-1; 11 bases align to TRBD2. Germline CDR1 reads MGHRA; CDR2 reads YSYEKL. V was clipped by 1 base and J by 4 bases; unmatched bases: 3. CDR3 length: 16 residues. CDR3 bases: TGCGCCAGCAGCCAAGTCTTAGCGGGAGGGTACAATGAGCAGTTCTTC. Its protein product is CASSQVLAGGYNEQFF.

The genes are TRBV29-1 and TRBJ2-7, with 7 bases aligning to TRBD2. CDR3 length: 13 amino acids. Trimming cost V 5 bases and J 4 bases; bases outside gene matches: 8. Germline V lookup: CDR1 SQVTM, CDR2 ANQGSEA. The CDR3 protein is CSVSRGGVYEQYF. The CDR3 DNA is TGCAGCGTTTCCCGGGGAGGGGTGTACGAGCAGTACTTC.

About this clone itself: Sequence at one end of the junction differs from germline and may be a read error. The chain combines TRBV27 with TRBJ1-2; 7 nucleotides match TRBD1. CDR3 size: 12 residues. The germline gives CDR1 MNHEY, CDR2 SMNVEV (reference sequence). For the CDR3, the DNA is TGTGCCAGCAGTTTTGAGGGGGCGCCGCTTCACTTC. Translation gives CASSFEGAPLHF.

A remark on this clone: Within the sample, other DNA sequences also encode this same CDR3. The chain is built from TRBV2 and TRBJ1-1; maybe TRBD1 (6 bases). In germline, CDR1 is SNHLY, CDR2 FYNNEI. The CDR3 runs 13 residues. V dropped 6 bases and J dropped 2 bases, with 10 bases sitting between them. CDR3 sequence (DNA): TGTGCCAGCAGGACAGGACTTAACACTGAAGCTTTCTTT. It is translated as CASRTGLNTEAFF.

The V and J genes are TRBV4-2 and TRBJ2-1; 8 bases line up with TRBD2. The V segment lost 0 bases and the J segment 0 bases; nucleotides outside the gene matches: 4. Per germline, CDR1 LGHNA and CDR2 YNFKEQ. CDR3 length equals 17 residues. The DNA of the CDR3 is TGTGCCAGCAGCCAAGAGACCAGCGGGAGCTCCTACAATGAGCAGTTCTTC. It encodes CASSQETSGSSYNEQFF.

The V gene is TRBV25-1, the J gene TRBJ1-1, with D possibly being TRBD1 (6 bases). The CDR3 loop spans 14 amino acids. V gave up 4 bases and J gave up 3 bases, with 12 bases separating them. Germline CDR1 and CDR2: MGHDK and SYGVNS. The CDR3 reads CASSGYGGHTEAFF. The CDR3 DNA reads TGTGCCAGCAGTGGGTACGGGGGGCACACTGAAGCTTTCTTT.

This chain's CDR3 is CASSSPPGGEQFF. The CDR3 region has the DNA TGTGCCAGCAGTTCCCCTCCAGGTGGGGAGCAGTTCTTC. This chain uses TRBV28 with TRBJ2-1; unclear D gene. This CDR3 comprises 13 residues. The V end lost 4 bases, the J end lost 10 bases, and 14 bases lay between the germline ends. Germline V gene sequence: CDR1 MDHEN, CDR2 SYDVKM.

This clone appeared a single time. The junction departs from the called germline gene at one end, perhaps through a read error. V is TRBV10-1 and J is TRBJ2-7; 9 bases align to TRBD1. This CDR3 is 11 amino acids long. Per germline, CDR1 WNHNN and CDR2 SYGVQD (reference sequence). CDR3 residues: CASIFLRDRDF. In nucleotides, the CDR3 is TGCGCCAGCATTTTCCTCCGGGACAGGGACTTC.

The chain employs TRBV28 and TRBJ1-1; 7 bases align to TRBD1. V lost 8 bases to trimming and J lost 4 bases; unmatched junction nucleotides: 13. The germline V gene has CDR1 MDHEN and CDR2 SYDVKM. The CDR3 length is 15 residues. Here the CDR3 DNA reads TGTGCCAGCTGGCGGGACAGCCCTCGGGGCACTGAAGCTTTCTTT. This encodes CASWRDSPRGTEAFF.

The chain is built from TRBV7-8 and TRBJ2-7, with 8 bases aligning to TRBD1. The trim removed 1 base at V and 7 bases at J, leaving 12 bases unmatched. Germline values: CDR1 SGHVS, CDR2 FQNEAQ. The CDR3 extends over 16 amino acids. CDR3 coding DNA: TGTGCCAGCAGCTTAGTTTCGGGACAGGTCTTGGTAGAGCAGTACTTC. Its protein product is CASSLVSGQVLVEQYF.

The V call is TRBV6-1, the J call TRBJ2-5; TRBD2 aligns across 10 bases. The J call may be wrong; the DNA end is better matched by TRBJ2-7. Germline lookup yields CDR1 MNHNS and CDR2 SASEGT. CDR3 length: 13 residues. CDR3 sequence (DNA): TGTGCCAGCAGAAGCGGGAGGGCCTCCGAGCAGTACTTC. This translates into CASRSGRASEQYF.

In regard to this clone: The conserved final phenylalanine or tryptophan is absent from the CDR3, which likely points to a read error. V is TRBV7-2 and J is TRBJ1-2; D is unclear. V dropped 2 bases and J dropped 3 bases, with 10 bases sitting between them. The length of the CDR3 is 14 residues. Germline CDR1 SGHTA, CDR2 FQGNSA. The chain's CDR3 is CASSLYMEDYGYTL. In DNA, the CDR3 is TGTGCCAGCAGCTTATACATGGAAGACTATGGCTACACCCTC.

The rearrangement links TRBV30 to TRBJ2-3; D might be TRBD2 (6 bases). Germline V gives CDR1 GTSNPN, CDR2 SVGIG (reference sequence). CDR3 length: 13 residues. V lost 0 bases and J 3 bases, leaving 7 bases between the germline ends. The CDR3 sequence is CAWSVGGTDTQYF. Written as DNA, the CDR3 is TGTGCCTGGAGTGTCGGGGGAACAGATACGCAGTATTTT.

The rearrangement uses TRBV18 and TRBJ1-1, with TRBD1 matching over 7 bases. The ends lost 3 bases at V and 4 bases at J; junction bases unmatched: 8. Per the germline V gene, CDR1 is KGHSH and CDR2 is LQKENI. CDR3 length: 15 residues. The CDR3: CASSPRDSALTEAFF. As DNA, the CDR3 is TGTGCCAGCTCACCCCGGGACAGTGCTCTCACTGAAGCTTTCTTT.

The chain employs TRBV19 and TRBJ2-7; 9 positions agree with TRBD1. CDR1 LNHDA and CDR2 SQIVND come from the germline V gene (reference sequence). Trimming at V came to 3 bases and at J to 3 bases, leaving 6 bases not matched to a gene. The CDR3 totals 15 residues. This CDR3 is CASSITDRGGYEQYF. Written as DNA, the CDR3 is TGTGCCAGTAGTATCACTGACAGGGGGGGCTACGAGCAGTACTTC. Drawing the rest from reference TRBV19 and TRBJ2-7, the complete variable domain is DGGITQSPKYLFRKEGQNVTLSCEQNLNHDAMYWYRQDPGQGLRLIYYSQIVNDFQKGDIAEGYSVSREKKESFPLTVTSAQKNPTAFYLCASSITDRGGYEQYFGPGTRLTVT.

This clone was recorded a few times. V gene TRBV28 combines with J gene TRBJ1-2; TRBD1 agrees at 10 bases. V lost 6 bases to trimming and J lost 9 bases; unmatched junction nucleotides: 7. The CDR3 sequence is 13 residues long. Germline CDR1 reads MDHEN; CDR2 reads SYDVKM. CDR3 residues: CASSNSGQGRYTF. CDR3 DNA: TGTGCCAGCAGCAACTCGGGACAGGGGCGCTACACCTTC.

The CDR3 reads CASSIEALIIEKLFF. The CDR3 DNA reads as TGTGCCAGCAGTATCGAGGCACTCATCATTGAAAAACTGTTTTTT. The chain recombines TRBV2 with TRBJ1-4; D unresolved. This CDR3 is 15 amino acids long. Trimming cost V 5 bases and J 7 bases, with 17 bases left between them. Germline lookup yields CDR1 SNHLY and CDR2 FYNNEI.

The rearrangement joins TRBV29-1 to TRBJ2-2; possibly TRBD1 for D (6 bases). V was pared by 7 bases and J by 0 bases, with 15 bases between. Germline V lookup: CDR1 SQVTM, CDR2 ANQGSEA. The CDR3 length is 15 residues. The CDR3 DNA is TGCAGCGCTAAGACAGGATTCGCGAACACCGGGGAGCTGTTTTTT. This codes for CSAKTGFANTGELFF.

V is TRBV7-8 and J is TRBJ2-1, with 11 positions matching TRBD2. The CDR3 sequence is 15 residues long. Germline V CDR1 and CDR2: SGHVS, FQNEAQ. Trimming took 6 bases from V and 12 from J; bases not matched to a gene: 13. The CDR3 DNA sequence: TGTGCCAGCAGGACTAGCGGGACCGGTGGGGTGAGGCAGTTCTTC. Translated: CASRTSGTGGVRQFF. The variable domain in full, completed from reference TRBV7-8 and TRBJ2-1, reads GAGVSQSPRYKVAKRGQDVALRCDPISGHVSLFWYQQALGQGPEFLTYFQNEAQLDKSGLPSDRFFAERPEGSVSTLKIQRTQQEDSAVYLCASRTSGTGGVRQFFGPGTRLTVL.

The J gene is TRBJ2-7, the V gene TRBV7-2; the D gene is possibly TRBD1 (5 bases). The V and J ends lost 5 bases and 0 bases respectively, with 17 bases between them. There are 16 residues in the CDR3. CDR1 and CDR2 from the germline V gene are SGHTA and FQGNSA. CDR3 residues: CASSLRGSPSSYEQYF. CDR3 nucleotide sequence: TGTGCCAGCAGCCTAAGGGGTAGCCCTAGCTCCTACGAGCAGTACTTC.

The V and J genes are TRBV25-1 and TRBJ2-7; 9 positions agree with TRBD2. This CDR3 is 17 amino acids long. Per the germline V gene, CDR1 is MGHDK and CDR2 is SYGVNS. V lost 2 bases, J lost 5 bases, and 13 bases stayed unmatched. The CDR3 DNA follows: TGTGCCAGCAGTGAAATGGTGGCGGGAGGGCCGGAAGACGAGCAGTACTTC. Protein product: CASSEMVAGGPEDEQYF.

The V gene is TRBV19, the J gene TRBJ2-2; D is uncertain. This CDR3 is built from 12 residues. Trimming pared 1 base from V and 7 bases from J, leaving 4 bases between. The germline gives CDR1 LNHDA, CDR2 SQIVND (reference sequence). This CDR3 reads CASSIGGGELFF. CDR3 bases: TGTGCCAGTAGTATAGGCGGCGGGGAGCTGTTTTTT.